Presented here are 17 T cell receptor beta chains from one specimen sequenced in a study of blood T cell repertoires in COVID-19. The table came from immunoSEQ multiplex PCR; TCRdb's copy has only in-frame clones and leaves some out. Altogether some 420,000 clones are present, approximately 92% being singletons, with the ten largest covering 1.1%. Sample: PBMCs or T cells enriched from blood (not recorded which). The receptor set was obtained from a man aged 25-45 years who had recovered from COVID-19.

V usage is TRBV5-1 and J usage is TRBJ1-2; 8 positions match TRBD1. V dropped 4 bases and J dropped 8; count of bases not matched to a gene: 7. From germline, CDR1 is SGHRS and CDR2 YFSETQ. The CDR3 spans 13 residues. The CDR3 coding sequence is TGCGCCAGCAGCATCGGGACAGGAGACGGCTACACCTTC. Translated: CASSIGTGDGYTF.

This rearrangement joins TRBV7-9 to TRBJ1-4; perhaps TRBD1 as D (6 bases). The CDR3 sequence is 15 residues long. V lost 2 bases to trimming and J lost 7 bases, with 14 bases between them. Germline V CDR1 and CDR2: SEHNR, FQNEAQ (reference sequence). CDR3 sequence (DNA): TGTGCCAGCAGCTTATCAGGGGCGCTGGGTGAAAAACTGTTTTTT. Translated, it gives CASSLSGALGEKLFF.

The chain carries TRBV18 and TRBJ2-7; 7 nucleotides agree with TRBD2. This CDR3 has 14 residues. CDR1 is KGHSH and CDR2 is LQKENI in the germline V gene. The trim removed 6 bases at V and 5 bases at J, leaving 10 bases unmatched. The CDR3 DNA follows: TGTGCCAGCTCGCTAGGGGCGGGAGACAACGAGCAGTACTTC. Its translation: CASSLGAGDNEQYF.

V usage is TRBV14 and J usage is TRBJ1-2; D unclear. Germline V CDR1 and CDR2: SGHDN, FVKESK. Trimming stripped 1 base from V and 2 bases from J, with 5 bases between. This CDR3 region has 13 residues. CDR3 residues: CASSQGRNYGYTF. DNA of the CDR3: TGTGCCAGCAGCCAAGGCAGAAACTATGGCTACACCTTC.

CDR3 residues: CASLLAGPYTQYF. Here the CDR3 DNA reads TGTGCCAGCCTACTAGCGGGACCTTATACGCAGTATTTT. The V and J genes are TRBV5-8 and TRBJ2-3; 10 bases align to TRBD2. The CDR3 is 13 amino acids. Germline CDR1 is SGHTS and CDR2 is YDEGEE. Trimming cost V 7 bases and J 7 bases; bases outside gene matches: 6.

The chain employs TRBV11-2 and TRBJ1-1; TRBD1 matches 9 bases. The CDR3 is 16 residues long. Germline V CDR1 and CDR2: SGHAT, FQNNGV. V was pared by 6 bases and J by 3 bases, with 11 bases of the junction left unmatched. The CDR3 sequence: CASRSDRGNFDTEAFF. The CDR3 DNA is TGTGCCAGCAGAAGCGACAGGGGGAACTTTGACACTGAAGCTTTCTTT.

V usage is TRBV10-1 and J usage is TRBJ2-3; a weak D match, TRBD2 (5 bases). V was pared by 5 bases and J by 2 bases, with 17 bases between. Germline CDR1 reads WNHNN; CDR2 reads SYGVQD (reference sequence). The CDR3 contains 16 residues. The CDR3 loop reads CASSRRGLADTDTQYF. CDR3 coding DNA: TGCGCCAGCAGTCGCCGAGGCCTAGCAGACACAGATACGCAGTATTTT.

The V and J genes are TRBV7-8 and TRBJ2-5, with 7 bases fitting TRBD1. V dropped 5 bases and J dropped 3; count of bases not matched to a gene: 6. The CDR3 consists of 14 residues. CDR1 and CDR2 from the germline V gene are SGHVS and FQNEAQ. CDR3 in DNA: TGTGCCAGCAGCCCCTGGGACAGTAAAGAGACCCAGTACTTC. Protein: CASSPWDSKETQYF.

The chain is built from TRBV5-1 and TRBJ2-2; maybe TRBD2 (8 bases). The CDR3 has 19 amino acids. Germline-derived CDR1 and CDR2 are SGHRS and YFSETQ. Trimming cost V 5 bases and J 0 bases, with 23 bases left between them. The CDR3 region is CASRVGVIAGTANTGELFF. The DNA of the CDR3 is TGCGCCAGCAGGGTTGGCGTCATAGCGGGGACAGCGAACACCGGGGAGCTGTTTTTT.

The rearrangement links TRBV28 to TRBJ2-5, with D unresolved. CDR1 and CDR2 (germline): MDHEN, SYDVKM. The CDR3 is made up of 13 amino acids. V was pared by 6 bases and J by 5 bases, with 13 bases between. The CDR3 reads CASSTPAAETQYF. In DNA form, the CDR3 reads TGTGCCAGCAGCACTCCGGCAGCGGAGACCCAGTACTTC.

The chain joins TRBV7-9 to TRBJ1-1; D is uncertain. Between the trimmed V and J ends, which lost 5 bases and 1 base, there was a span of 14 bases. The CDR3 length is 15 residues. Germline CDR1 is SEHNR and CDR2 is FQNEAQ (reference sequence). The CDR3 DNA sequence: TGTGCCAGCAGCCAAGGGAGCCGTGCGAACACTGAAGCTTTCTTT. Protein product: CASSQGSRANTEAFF. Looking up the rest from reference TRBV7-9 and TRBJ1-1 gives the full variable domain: DTGVSQNPRHKITKRGQNVTFRCDPISEHNRLYWYRQTLGQGPEFLTYFQNEAQLEKSRLLSDRFSAERPKGSFSTLEIQRTEQGDSAMYLCASSQGSRANTEAFFGQGTRLTVV.

This CDR3 is CASSLIAGSTDTQYF. Written as DNA, the CDR3 is TGTGCCAGCAGCTTAATAGCGGGAAGCACAGATACGCAGTATTTT. The chain employs TRBV13 and TRBJ2-3, with TRBD2 identical over 8 bases. Trimming took 2 bases from V and 0 from J; bases not matched to a gene: 1. This CDR3 region has 15 residues. Germline V gene lookup returns CDR1 PRHDT and CDR2 FYEKMQ (reference sequence).

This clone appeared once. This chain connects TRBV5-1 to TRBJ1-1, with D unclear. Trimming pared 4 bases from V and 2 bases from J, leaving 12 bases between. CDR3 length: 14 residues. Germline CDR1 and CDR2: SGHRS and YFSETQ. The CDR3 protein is CASSLDGINTEAFF. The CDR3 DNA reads TGCGCCAGCAGCCTCGACGGGATTAACACTGAAGCTTTCTTT. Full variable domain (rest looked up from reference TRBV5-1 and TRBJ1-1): KAGVTQTPRYLIKTRGQQVTLSCSPISGHRSVSWYQQTPGQGLQFLFEYFSETQRNKGNFPGRFSGRQFSNSRSEMNVSTLELGDSALYLCASSLDGINTEAFFGQGTRLTVV.

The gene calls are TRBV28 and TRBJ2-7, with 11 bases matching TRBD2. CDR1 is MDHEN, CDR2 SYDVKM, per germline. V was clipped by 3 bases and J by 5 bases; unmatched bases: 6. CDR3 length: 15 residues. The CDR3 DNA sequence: TGTGCCAGCAGTTTCAGACTAGCGGGAATCGACGAGCAGTACTTC. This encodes CASSFRLAGIDEQYF.

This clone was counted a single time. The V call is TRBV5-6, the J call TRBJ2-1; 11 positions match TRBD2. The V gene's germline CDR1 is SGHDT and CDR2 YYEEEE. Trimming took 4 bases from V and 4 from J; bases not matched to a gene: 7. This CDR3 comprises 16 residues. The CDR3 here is CASSPSRLAGYNEQFF. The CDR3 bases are TGTGCCAGCAGCCCTTCTCGACTAGCGGGATACAATGAGCAGTTCTTC.

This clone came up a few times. The CDR3 DNA follows: TGTGCCAGCAGCTTATTGTTTATGGCAGGCCCCATTTTGGGCACAGATACGCAGTATTTT. Translation: CASSLLFMAGPILGTDTQYF. The chain is built from TRBV7-8 and TRBJ2-3; D not certain. Trimming removed 2 bases at V and 1 base at J, with 25 bases between. Germline CDR1 is SGHVS and CDR2 is FQNEAQ. CDR3 size: 20 residues.

CDR3 loop: CASDIVRDRVYNEQFF. DNA for the CDR3: TGTGCCAGCGATATAGTTCGGGACAGGGTGTACAATGAGCAGTTCTTC. The chain recombines TRBV11-2 with TRBJ2-1; TRBD1 aligns across 9 bases. J was trimmed by 4 bases and V by 8 bases; bases with no gene match: 12. The CDR3 is 16 residues long. Germline loops: CDR1 SGHAT, CDR2 FQNNGV.